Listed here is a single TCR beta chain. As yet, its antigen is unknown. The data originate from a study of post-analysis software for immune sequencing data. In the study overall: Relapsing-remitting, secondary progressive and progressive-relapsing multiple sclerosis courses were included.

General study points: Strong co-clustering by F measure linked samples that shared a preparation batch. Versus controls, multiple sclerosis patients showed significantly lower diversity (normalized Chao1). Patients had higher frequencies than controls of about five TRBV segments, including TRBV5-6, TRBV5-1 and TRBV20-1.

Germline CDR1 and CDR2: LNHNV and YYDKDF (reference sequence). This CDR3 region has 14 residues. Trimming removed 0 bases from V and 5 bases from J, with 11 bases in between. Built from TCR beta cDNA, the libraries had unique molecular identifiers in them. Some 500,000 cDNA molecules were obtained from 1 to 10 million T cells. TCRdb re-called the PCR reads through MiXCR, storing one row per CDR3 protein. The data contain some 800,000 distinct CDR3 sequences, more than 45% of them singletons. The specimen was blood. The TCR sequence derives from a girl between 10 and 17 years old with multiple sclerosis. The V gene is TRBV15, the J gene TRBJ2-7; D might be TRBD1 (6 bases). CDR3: CATSRDYRADEQYF. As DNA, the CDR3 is TGTGCCACCAGCAGAGATTACAGGGCGGACGAGCAGTACTTC.